The following is a TCR beta chain sequence with its context. This sample was included in a study of neoadjuvant anti-PD-1 for oral cavity cancer. The length of the CDR3 is 13 residues. The germline CDR1 and CDR2 sequences are SGHVS and FQNEAQ. V gave up 7 bases and J gave up 4 bases, with 13 bases separating them. Measured with immunoSEQ multiplex PCR; TCRdb has only the in-frame clones, and not every one. The table includes around 62,000 clones, around 85% detected once. This clonotype was obtained from a person aged 35 to 85 with oral cavity squamous cell carcinoma. This specimen consisted of PBMCs, obtained before nivolumab (anti-PD-1) treatment. J is TRBJ1-2 and V is TRBV7-8, with D tentatively TRBD1 (6 bases). The CDR3 region is CASTIQDSYGYTF. The CDR3 DNA follows: TGTGCCAGCACCATTCAGGACAGCTATGGCTACACCTTC.